The 16 T cell receptor beta chains in this list originate from one sample, sequenced in a study of shared clonotypes between healthy human individuals. TCRdb's copy holds only in-frame clones and misses some; the assay was immunoSEQ multiplex PCR. The profile covers under 850,000 clones, with around 70% appearing a single time and roughly 1.8% taken by the ten largest. The sample comprised memory CD4+ T cells sorted from blood. The subset is: CD45RA-negative fraction. The receptors shown here come from a woman aged 30 to 39 in good health.

The chain combines TRBV5-3 with TRBJ1-2, with D uncertain. TRBV5-3 is known as an ORF, though its function is uncertain. The CDR3 covers 13 residues. The V gene lost 4 bases and the J gene lost 8 bases, with 15 bases spanning the gap. CDR3 sequence: CARSPTFPGGYTF. DNA for the CDR3: TGTGCCAGAAGCCCGACATTTCCGGGAGGCTACACCTTC.

The V call is TRBV19, the J call TRBJ1-1, with a weak D call TRBD1 (5 bases). This CDR3 has 13 residues. Germline CDR1 and CDR2: LNHDA and SQIVND (reference sequence). V gave up 2 bases and J gave up 3 bases, with 7 bases separating them. The CDR3 protein is CASSILRDTEAFF. The CDR3 DNA sequence: TGTGCCAGTAGTATACTCAGGGACACTGAAGCTTTCTTT.

The rearrangement joins TRBV5-1 to TRBJ1-4, with 7 bases matching TRBD1. V dropped 5 bases and J dropped 8; count of bases not matched to a gene: 12. Germline loops: CDR1 SGHRS, CDR2 YFSETQ. The CDR3 spans 15 residues. CDR3: CASRSGTGVEEKLFF. The DNA of the CDR3 is TGCGCCAGCAGATCTGGAACAGGGGTCGAAGAAAAACTGTTTTTT.

As to this clone: Other DNA sequences in this specimen translate into the identical CDR3. The V and J genes are TRBV19 and TRBJ2-2; TRBD2 matches 7 bases. Per germline, CDR1 LNHDA and CDR2 SQIVND (reference sequence). V lost 4 bases to trimming and J lost 3 bases; unmatched junction nucleotides: 2. CDR3 length: 14 amino acids. CDR3 bases: TGTGCCAGTAGTAGGGCGGGAGACACCGGGGAGCTGTTTTTT. Its translation is CASSRAGDTGELFF.

This clone occurred many times. The rearrangement links TRBV5-1 to TRBJ2-3; D is possibly TRBD2 (7 bases). The CDR3 consists of 15 residues. Trimming left V 2 bases short and J 3 bases short, with 13 bases between. Germline CDR1 and CDR2: SGHRS and YFSETQ. CDR3: CASSLRGALTDTQYF. CDR3 DNA: TGCGCCAGCAGCTTACGGGGGGCTCTTACAGATACGCAGTATTTT.

As to this clone: This sample includes further DNA sequences coding for the same CDR3. V usage is TRBV5-4 and J usage is TRBJ2-2; D not certain. Germline-derived CDR1 and CDR2 are SGHNT and YYREEE (reference sequence). With 2 bases removed from V and 6 bases from J, the gap between germline ends came to 8 bases. This CDR3 region has 13 residues. The DNA for the CDR3 is TGTGCCAGCAGCTTCGGCGGTCCCGGGGAGCTGTTTTTT. This codes for CASSFGGPGELFF.

The CDR3 DNA reads as TGTGCCAGCAGTTTAGTGACGACAGGGACCGGGGAGCTGTTTTTT. Its protein is CASSLVTTGTGELFF. The gene calls are TRBV28 and TRBJ2-2; 7 nucleotides align to TRBD1. CDR3 length: 15 residues. The V segment lost 2 bases and the J segment 5 bases; nucleotides outside the gene matches: 5. Germline V lookup: CDR1 MDHEN, CDR2 SYDVKM.

The chain uses TRBV27 and TRBJ1-2, with D maybe TRBD1 (5 bases). V was shortened by 0 bases and J by 4 bases, with 6 bases between the two germline ends. The germline CDR1 and CDR2 sequences are MNHEY and SMNVEV (reference sequence). The CDR3 is 13 residues long. The CDR3, as DNA: TGTGCCAGCAGTTTATCAGGGACCTATGGCTACACCTTC. This gives the protein CASSLSGTYGYTF.

The V gene is TRBV10-1, the J gene TRBJ2-1; D remains unclear. The CDR3 consists of 14 residues. Germline CDR1 and CDR2: WNHNN and SYGVQD (reference sequence). V lost 2 bases, J lost 7 bases, and 12 bases lay in between. The CDR3 loop is CASSETPARNEQFF. The CDR3 DNA reads as TGCGCCAGCAGTGAGACCCCCGCCCGAAATGAGCAGTTCTTC.

The sample holds a few counts of this clone. V gene TRBV7-2 combines with J gene TRBJ2-7; possibly TRBD2 for D (5 bases). V was cut by 2 bases and J by 1 base, with 9 bases left in between. Germline-derived CDR1 and CDR2 are SGHTA and FQGNSA. The CDR3 runs to 14 residues. The CDR3 protein is CASSLSRGSYEQYF. CDR3 nucleotide sequence: TGTGCCAGCAGCTTATCCCGCGGGTCCTACGAGCAGTACTTC. Looking up the rest from reference TRBV7-2 and TRBJ2-7 gives the full variable domain: GAGVSQSPSNKVTEKGKDVELRCDPISGHTALYWYRQSLGQGLEFLIYFQGNSAPDKSGLPSDRFSAERTGGSVSTLTIQRTQQEDSAVYLCASSLSRGSYEQYFGPGTRLTVT.

The V call is TRBV6-5, the J call TRBJ2-7; D gene unclear. The CDR3 length is 15 residues. The V and J ends lost 0 bases and 4 bases respectively, with 13 bases between them. The germline CDR1 and CDR2 sequences are MNHEY and SVGAGI. The CDR3 sequence: CASSYSITNGYEQYF. The CDR3 bases are TGTGCCAGCAGTTACTCGATTACAAATGGGTACGAGCAGTACTTC.

The chain carries TRBV18 and TRBJ1-1; possible D gene TRBD1, 6 bases. The V end lost 3 bases, the J end lost 1 base, and 15 bases lay between the germline ends. The CDR3 is 16 residues long. Germline values: CDR1 KGHSH, CDR2 LQKENI. This CDR3 reads CASSPFRQEKNTEAFF. In nucleotides, the CDR3 is TGTGCCAGCTCACCCTTTCGACAGGAGAAGAACACTGAAGCTTTCTTT.

The rearrangement joins TRBV29-1 to TRBJ1-3; D not certain. This CDR3 spans 13 amino acids. The germline V gene encodes CDR1 SQVTM and CDR2 ANQGSEA. Trimming took off 3 bases at V and 4 bases at J, with 10 bases between the two ends. The CDR3 loop is CSVEMRGGNTIYF. The CDR3 DNA sequence: TGCAGCGTTGAGATGCGTGGGGGAAACACCATATATTTT.

A few counts support this clone. The CDR3 is CASRKTGFGEKLFF. In DNA, the CDR3 is TGTGCCAGCAGAAAGACAGGTTTTGGGGAAAAACTGTTTTTT. The rearrangement uses TRBV27 and TRBJ1-4; D possibly corresponds to TRBD1 (6 bases). This CDR3 is built from 14 residues. Trimming stripped 6 bases from V and 8 bases from J, with 16 bases between. Germline CDR1 MNHEY, CDR2 SMNVEV (reference sequence). The whole variable domain, remainder taken from reference TRBV27 and TRBJ1-4, is EAQVTQNPRYLITVTGKKLTVTCSQNMNHEYMSWYRQDPGLGLRQIYYSMNVEVTDKGDVPEGYKVSRKEKRNFPLILESPSPNQTSLYFCASRKTGFGEKLFFGSGTQLSVL.

The V call is TRBV5-1, the J call TRBJ2-3, with 11 bases identical to TRBD1. V trimming: 0 bases; J trimming: 4 bases; junction bases outside the gene matches: 1. CDR1 is SGHRS and CDR2 is YFSETQ in the germline V gene. This CDR3 region has 15 residues. The CDR3 bases are TGCGCCAGCAGCTTGGCGGGACAGGGGGCAGATACGCAGTATTTT. Residues: CASSLAGQGADTQYF.

The chain recombines TRBV14 with TRBJ2-7, with D possibly matching TRBD2 (5 bases). CDR3 length equals 15 residues. V was pared by 2 bases and J by 3 bases, with 14 bases between. Germline assignment: CDR1 SGHDN and CDR2 FVKESK. CDR3 sequence reads: CASSQNLAGGYEQYF. CDR3 in DNA: TGTGCCAGCAGCCAAAACCTAGCAGGTGGCTACGAGCAGTACTTC.